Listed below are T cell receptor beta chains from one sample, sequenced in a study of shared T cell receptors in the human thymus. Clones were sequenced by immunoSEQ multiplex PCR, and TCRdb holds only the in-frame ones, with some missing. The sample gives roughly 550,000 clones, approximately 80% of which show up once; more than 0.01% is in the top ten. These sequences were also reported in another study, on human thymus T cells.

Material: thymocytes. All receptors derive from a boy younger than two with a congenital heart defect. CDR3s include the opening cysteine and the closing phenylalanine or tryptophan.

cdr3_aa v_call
CASSGRDRGFWVNTEAFF TRBV2
CASSPDRWGGEAFF TRBV18
CASSIRTAVLPYGYTF TRBV19
CASSPLGTSGHNEQFF TRBV18
CASSPNTSGRAGSGETQYF TRBV7-8
CASGGSYTEAFF TRBV6-5
CASSLRPTRTPYNEQFF TRBV5-6
CASSLDKTDDWAFF TRBV7-8
CASSEPGLVGSDTQYF TRBV9
CASSSGETQYF TRBV2
CASSQETSGIVTQYF TRBV4-1
CASSSMAVPQSYEQYF TRBV5-5
CSAWQAGGWGEKLFF TRBV29-1
CASSPRGHRDRVSPPGTDTQYF TRBV4-3
CGQGATNEKLFF TRBV11-2
CASSSAGTGIWEQYF TRBV6-6
CASSLRSGQPYEQYF TRBV28
CASSQDSQSGANVLTF TRBV4-3
CASQGRGKGIQFF TRBV6-5
CASSHRGGSTDTQYF TRBV5-4
CASSEEGGGETQYF TRBV6-1
CASGTGPQETQYF TRBV12-5
CAWTPGQRHQPQHF TRBV30
CAWRLNRAGQWTIEYF TRBV30
CAWSVRQRGSTNEQYF TRBV30
CASSQGGGRAGQYF TRBV4-3
CASSLSGSGRANYEQYF TRBV27
CASGLRGGHETSGASYNEQFF TRBV12-5
CASSLRASRGTQYF TRBV18
CASSSTDRDYNEQFF TRBV7-9
CASSLVLAGGKNEQFF TRBV28
CASSQERGTGVAYEQYF TRBV4-3
CSVGSPGLVSYEQYF TRBV29-1
CASSYEGGKNIQYF TRBV6-5
CASSPGHPGKRSSYEQYF TRBV18
CASSPSILGEGPPETQYF TRBV18
CASSLWDRENFGAYEQYF TRBV28
CASSQAGADTQYF TRBV14
CASSQAESSGGSYEQYF TRBV14
CANPTDNYGYTF TRBV5-8